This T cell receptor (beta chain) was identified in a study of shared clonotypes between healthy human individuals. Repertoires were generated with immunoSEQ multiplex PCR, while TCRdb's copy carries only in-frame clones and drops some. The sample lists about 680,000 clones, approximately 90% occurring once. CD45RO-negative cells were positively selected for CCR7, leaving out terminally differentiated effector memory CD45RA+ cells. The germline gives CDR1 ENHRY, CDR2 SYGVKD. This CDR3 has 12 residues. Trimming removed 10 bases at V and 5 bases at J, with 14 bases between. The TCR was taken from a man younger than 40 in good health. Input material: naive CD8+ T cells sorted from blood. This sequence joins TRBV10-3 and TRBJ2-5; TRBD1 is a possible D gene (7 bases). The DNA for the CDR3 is TGTGCCACCAAACCAGGGGGGGAGACCCAGTACTTC. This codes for CATKPGGETQYF.